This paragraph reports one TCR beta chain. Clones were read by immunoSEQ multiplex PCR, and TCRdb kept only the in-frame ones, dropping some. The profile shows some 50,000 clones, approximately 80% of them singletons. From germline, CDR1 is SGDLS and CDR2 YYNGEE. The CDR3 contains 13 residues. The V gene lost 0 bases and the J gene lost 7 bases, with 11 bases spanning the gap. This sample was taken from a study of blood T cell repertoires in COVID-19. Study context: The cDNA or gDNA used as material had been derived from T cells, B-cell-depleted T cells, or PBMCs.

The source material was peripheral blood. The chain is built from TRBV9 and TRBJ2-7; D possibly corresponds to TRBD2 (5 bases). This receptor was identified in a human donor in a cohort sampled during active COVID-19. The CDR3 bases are TGTGCCAGCAGCGTAGGAGGGCTCGGAGAGCAGTACTTC. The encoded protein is CASSVGGLGEQYF. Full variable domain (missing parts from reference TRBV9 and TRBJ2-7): DSGVTQTPKHLITATGQRVTLRCSPRSGDLSVYWYQQSLDQGLQFLIQYYNGEERAKGNILERFSAQQFPDLHSELNLSSLELGDSALYFCASSVGGLGEQYFGPGTRLTVT.